This passage covers 16 T cell receptor beta chains from one sample sequenced in a study of shared T cell receptors in the human thymus. TCRdb keeps only in-frame clones here, not all; method: immunoSEQ multiplex PCR. The top ten hold about 0.013% of the sample, which has almost 550,000 clones, more than 75% seen once. These data also formed part of another study, on human thymus T cells.

What was sequenced was thymocytes. Receptors originate from a boy in the first two years of life with a congenital heart defect.

This clone was recorded once. The J gene is TRBJ1-2, the V gene TRBV6-6; TRBD1 is a possible D gene (6 bases). CDR1 and CDR2 from the germline V gene are MNHNY and SVGAGI (reference sequence). Trimming took off 6 bases at V and 6 bases at J, with 17 bases between the two ends. The CDR3 covers 14 residues. As DNA, the CDR3 is TGTGCCAGCAGCCCTCGGACAGCTTTACATGGCTACACCTTC. It encodes CASSPRTALHGYTF.

In DNA form, the CDR3 reads TGTGCCAGCAGTCACAGGGCCCCGAACACCGGGGAGCTGTTTTTT. Translated, it gives CASSHRAPNTGELFF. The rearrangement uses TRBV6-5 and TRBJ2-2; TRBD1 is a possible D gene (6 bases). V lost 5 bases and J 0 bases, leaving 10 bases between the germline ends. The germline CDR1 and CDR2 sequences are MNHEY and SVGAGI. The CDR3 runs 15 residues.

This chain uses TRBV28 with TRBJ1-2; D not certain. This CDR3 has 13 residues. Trimming removed 4 bases at V and 2 bases at J, with 8 bases between. Germline V lookup: CDR1 MDHEN, CDR2 SYDVKM. The DNA for the CDR3 is TGTGCCAGCAGTTGGGCGGGGAACTATGGCTACACCTTC. Amino acids: CASSWAGNYGYTF.

The V gene is TRBV7-6, the J gene TRBJ2-7, with D perhaps TRBD1 (5 bases). CDR3 size: 15 residues. Trimming pared 1 base from V and 5 bases from J, leaving 15 bases between. From germline, CDR1 is SGHVS and CDR2 FNYEAQ. CDR3 sequence reads: CASSLEDGHPHEQYF. CDR3 bases: TGTGCCAGCAGCTTAGAGGATGGACACCCACACGAGCAGTACTTC.

The chain uses TRBV29-1 and TRBJ2-3; D unclear. This CDR3 region has 13 residues. Trimming took 5 bases from V and 2 from J, leaving 11 bases between them. Germline V gives CDR1 SQVTM, CDR2 ANQGSEA. The CDR3 DNA sequence: TGCAGCGTTAACGAGCACCTCACAGATACGCAGTATTTT. It specifies CSVNEHLTDTQYF.

This clone was seen a few times. V is TRBV10-3 and J is TRBJ2-1; 8 nucleotides agree with TRBD1. This CDR3 is 16 amino acids long. CDR1 is ENHRY and CDR2 is SYGVKD in the germline V gene. V gave up 4 bases and J gave up 7 bases; unmatched junction bases: 12. CDR3 region: CAISGPRDRKRNEQFF. The CDR3, as DNA: TGTGCCATCAGTGGGCCCCGGGACAGGAAGAGGAATGAGCAGTTCTTC.

The V call is TRBV5-4, the J call TRBJ2-7; D is perhaps TRBD2 (6 bases). Trimming pared 4 bases from V and 2 bases from J, leaving 19 bases between. The length of the CDR3 is 16 residues. Germline V gene lookup returns CDR1 SGHNT and CDR2 YYREEE (reference sequence). CDR3 region: CASSLRTAGITYEQYF. The CDR3 nucleotides are TGTGCCAGCAGCCTCCGGACGGCGGGGATAACCTACGAGCAGTACTTC.

The chain links TRBV18 to TRBJ2-7; 9 positions match TRBD2. The junction had 11 bases not matched to a gene; V was cut back by 2 bases and J by 3 bases. Germline assignment: CDR1 KGHSH and CDR2 LQKENI. The CDR3 is made up of 17 amino acids. CDR3 loop: CASSPLSASGTNYEQYF. The CDR3, as DNA: TGTGCCAGCTCACCATTATCGGCTAGCGGGACCAACTACGAGCAGTACTTC.

The chain carries TRBV28 and TRBJ2-5; 7 positions match TRBD1. Germline CDR1 reads MDHEN; CDR2 reads SYDVKM. With 7 bases clipped from V and 5 bases from J, the junction kept 7 bases outside the gene matches. This CDR3 spans 13 amino acids. CDR3 in DNA: TGTGCCAGCAAAGACACAGGGGAGGAGACCCAGTACTTC. It specifies CASKDTGEETQYF.

The chain couples TRBV18 to TRBJ1-1, with 8 positions matching TRBD1. The CDR3 totals 16 residues. The trim removed 6 bases at V and 3 bases at J, leaving 12 bases unmatched. From germline, CDR1 is KGHSH and CDR2 LQKENI. The CDR3 sequence: CASSQTDREGHTEAFF. CDR3 DNA sequence: TGTGCCAGCTCCCAAACGGACAGGGAGGGGCACACTGAAGCTTTCTTT.

This sequence joins TRBV28 and TRBJ1-2; 12 bases fit TRBD1. CDR3 length equals 16 residues. The trim removed 5 bases at V and 8 bases at J, leaving 12 bases unmatched. From germline, CDR1 is MDHEN and CDR2 SYDVKM. DNA for the CDR3: TGTGCCAGCAGTATCCTACCGGGACAGGGGGCGGAAGGCTACACCTTC. It is translated as CASSILPGQGAEGYTF.

This chain joins TRBV27 and TRBJ1-2; TRBD1 matches at 8 bases. J was trimmed by 6 bases and V by 6 bases; bases with no gene match: 6. CDR1 is MNHEY and CDR2 is SMNVEV in the germline V gene (reference sequence). The CDR3 contains 13 residues. The DNA for the CDR3 is TGTGCCAGCAGGCCAGGGGGCGGTGATGGCTACACCTTC. Amino acids: CASRPGGGDGYTF.

The table lists this clone with a count of one. The chain has TRBV27 and TRBJ2-3; 10 nucleotides align to TRBD1. The germline V gene encodes CDR1 MNHEY and CDR2 SMNVEV (reference sequence). The CDR3 contains 16 residues. J was trimmed by 5 bases and V by 6 bases; bases with no gene match: 11. As DNA, the CDR3 is TGTGCCAGCAGCCCAAGATCGGACAGGGGGGGAGATACGCAGTATTTT. Amino acid sequence: CASSPRSDRGGDTQYF.

The rearrangement joins TRBV14 to TRBJ2-7; TRBD1 agrees at 9 bases. Trimming removed 4 bases from V and 4 bases from J; junction bases left unmatched: 8. There are 15 residues in the CDR3. Germline V lookup: CDR1 SGHDN, CDR2 FVKESK. The CDR3 bases are TGTGCCAGCAGCCCGCGGGGGACAGGGAAATACGAGCAGTACTTC. Its protein is CASSPRGTGKYEQYF.

V and J are TRBV4-3 and TRBJ2-1; D remains unclear. V lost 0 bases and J 7 bases, leaving 10 bases between the germline ends. This CDR3 has 14 amino acids. CDR1 and CDR2 (germline): LGHNA, YSLEER. CDR3 sequence (DNA): TGCGCCAGCAGCCAAGAGAAGCGACGGAATGAGCAGTTCTTC. Translating gives CASSQEKRRNEQFF.

This chain uses TRBV6-5 with TRBJ2-1; the match to TRBD2 covers 8 bases. This CDR3 has 16 residues. Germline CDR1 is MNHEY and CDR2 is SVGAGI. Losses at the gene ends were 4 bases for V and 6 bases for J; bases not matched to a gene: 11. The CDR3 region has the DNA TGTGCCAGCAGTTGCCCCAGCGGGAGAAGGGGCAATGAGCAGTTCTTC. It yields the protein CASSCPSGRRGNEQFF.